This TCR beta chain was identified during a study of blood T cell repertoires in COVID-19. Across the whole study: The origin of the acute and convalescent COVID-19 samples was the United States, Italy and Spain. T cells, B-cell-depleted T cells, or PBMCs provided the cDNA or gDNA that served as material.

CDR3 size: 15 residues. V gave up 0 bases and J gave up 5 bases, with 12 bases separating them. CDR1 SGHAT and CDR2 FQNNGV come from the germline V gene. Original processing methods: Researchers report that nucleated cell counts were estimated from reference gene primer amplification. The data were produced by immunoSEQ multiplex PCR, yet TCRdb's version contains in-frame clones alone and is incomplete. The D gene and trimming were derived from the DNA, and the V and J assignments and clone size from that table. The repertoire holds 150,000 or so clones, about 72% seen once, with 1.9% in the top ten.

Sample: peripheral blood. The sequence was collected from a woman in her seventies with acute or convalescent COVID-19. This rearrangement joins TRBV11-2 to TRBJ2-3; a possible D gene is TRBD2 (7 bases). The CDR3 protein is CASSLEGGAGDTQYF. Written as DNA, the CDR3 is TGTGCCAGCAGCTTAGAGGGGGGGGCAGGAGATACGCAGTATTTT.